Reported below is one TCR beta chain. Its antigen is not identified. V shed 5 bases and J 5 bases; nucleotides not matched to a gene: 14. The CDR3 extends over 18 amino acids. Germline lookup yields CDR1 SGHNT and CDR2 YENEEA. The record originates from a study of cytomegalovirus exposure and HLA in healthy donors. PCR was performed using 60 Vbeta and 13 Jbeta primers. How the authors handled the data: There were around 80 million unique TCR beta chains by a later count, and 10 million to 12 million of them were shared. TCRdb's table, derived via immunoSEQ multiplex PCR, lists solely in-frame clones and lacks some. V and J calls and clone size follow that table, whereas D and trimming were derived from the DNA. There are around 140,000 clones in the sample; approximately 80% occur only once, and around 2.5% lies in the top ten. These donors counted as nominally healthy when sampled, but unrecorded immune exposures were likely.

General study points: Using the classifier, cytomegalovirus status was reportedly diagnosed with high specificity and sensitivity. A list of approximately 160 TCR beta chains associated with cytomegalovirus was given.

This chain joins TRBV11-3 and TRBJ2-5; 13 nucleotides align to TRBD2. The sequenced material came from PBMCs. The sequence came from a male donor in good health and CMV-seronegative. This CDR3 reads CASSLGGLLAGGPETQYF. CDR3 in DNA: TGTGCCAGCAGCCTTGGAGGCCTACTAGCGGGAGGGCCGGAGACCCAGTACTTC.